The 11 T cell receptor beta chains given below trace back to one sample, sequenced in a study of T-cell reconstitution after alpha-beta-depleted transplantation in children. Unique molecular identifiers were used in preparing the TCRbeta library. One entry per CDR3 protein, called by TCRdb with MiXCR from the PCR reads. The sample lists about 100,000 distinct CDR3 sequences, approximately 5.4% occurring once. Sample: PBMCs, mostly from graft donor cells, taken 60 days after TCRalphabeta/CD19-depleted stem cell transplant. These receptors were collected from a female patient aged 2-9 years who had a stem cell transplant for Fanconi anemia, so the T cells may come from the graft donor.

In its sample, this clonotype was seen a few times. The chain carries TRBV3-1 and TRBJ2-7, with D uncertain. The V gene lost 5 bases and the J gene lost 4 bases, with 21 bases spanning the gap. CDR3 size: 16 residues. Germline values: CDR1 LGHDT, CDR2 YNNKEL (reference sequence). CDR3 coding DNA: TGTGCCAGCAGCGAAGCTCCGGGCCGGCCCCCTTACGAGCAGTACTTC. Protein product: CASSEAPGRPPYEQYF.

Ten or more counts support this clonotype. The genes are TRBV2 and TRBJ2-5, with 8 bases matching TRBD2. The V segment lost 6 bases and the J segment 1 base; nucleotides outside the gene matches: 4. The length of the CDR3 is 14 residues. Per germline, CDR1 SNHLY and CDR2 FYNNEI. In DNA form, the CDR3 reads TGTGCCAGCAGCGTACTAGCGGTCCAAGAGACCCAGTACTTC. Amino acid sequence: CASSVLAVQETQYF. Supplemented by reference TRBV2 and TRBJ2-5, the full variable domain reads EPEVTQTPSHQVTQMGQEVILRCVPISNHLYFYWYRQILGQKVEFLVSFYNNEISEKSEIFDDQFSVERPDGSNFTLKIRSTKLEDSAMYFCASSVLAVQETQYFGPGTRLLVL.

This clonotype was recorded many times. This chain joins TRBV28 and TRBJ2-7; 9 positions agree with TRBD2. V was pared by 2 bases and J by 3 bases, with 2 bases of the junction left unmatched. CDR1 is MDHEN and CDR2 is SYDVKM in the germline V gene. This CDR3 has 14 residues. The DNA for the CDR3 is TGTGCCAGCAGTTTAACGACTAGCGGCTACGAGCAGTACTTC. Translating gives CASSLTTSGYEQYF.

In its sample, this clonotype was seen many times. V is TRBV10-3 and J is TRBJ2-2; 14 bases are a match to TRBD2. The CDR3 consists of 16 residues. The germline CDR1 and CDR2 sequences are ENHRY and SYGVKD. Losses at the gene ends were 2 bases for V and 6 bases for J; bases not matched to a gene: 2. This chain's CDR3 is CAISEQGLAGAGELFF. CDR3 sequence (DNA): TGTGCCATCAGTGAGCAGGGACTAGCGGGGGCCGGGGAGCTGTTTTTT.

This clonotype was counted many times. This chain uses TRBV28 with TRBJ2-7; 10 nucleotides align to TRBD1. Germline V gene lookup returns CDR1 MDHEN and CDR2 SYDVKM. The V gene end was trimmed by 5 bases and the J gene end by 3 bases; junction bases not matched to a gene: 10. The CDR3 contains 16 residues. The CDR3 DNA reads as TGTGCCAGCAGTCTAGCAAGGACAGGGGGGAACTACGAGCAGTACTTC. It encodes CASSLARTGGNYEQYF.

This clonotype came up many times. The rearrangement uses TRBV4-2 and TRBJ2-1; 7 positions match TRBD2. The V and J ends lost 3 bases and 5 bases, in that order; junction bases with no gene match: 7. Germline V gene sequence: CDR1 LGHNA, CDR2 YNFKEQ. This CDR3 comprises 15 residues. In DNA form, the CDR3 reads TGTGCCAGCAGCCACCGGAGTCGGGGGGACAATGAGCAGTTCTTC. This gives the protein CASSHRSRGDNEQFF.

This clonotype was counted ten times or more. J is TRBJ2-2 and V is TRBV28; no reliable D call. The V gene's germline CDR1 is MDHEN and CDR2 SYDVKM. The CDR3 length is 13 residues. Trimming removed 5 bases from V and 0 bases from J, with 4 bases in between. CDR3 protein: CASSLPNTGELFF. The CDR3 region has the DNA TGTGCCAGCAGTCTTCCGAACACCGGGGAGCTGTTTTTT.

This clonotype appeared many times. This sequence joins TRBV2 and TRBJ2-2; TRBD2 agrees at 14 bases. From germline, CDR1 is SNHLY and CDR2 FYNNEI. V shed 6 bases, J shed 3 bases, and the junction held 6 bases outside the gene matches. This CDR3 has 17 amino acids. This CDR3 reads CASSSRLAGGYTGELFF. The CDR3 nucleotides are TGTGCCAGCAGCTCCCGACTAGCGGGGGGGTACACCGGGGAGCTGTTTTTT.

This clonotype was counted many times. The genes are TRBV11-2 and TRBJ2-7; D uncertain. Trimming left V 2 bases short and J 3 bases short, with 8 bases between. The CDR3 has 13 amino acids. The germline V gene encodes CDR1 SGHAT and CDR2 FQNNGV. The CDR3 loop is CASSLKQLYEQYF. The DNA of the CDR3 is TGTGCCAGCAGCTTAAAACAGCTCTACGAGCAGTACTTC. The variable domain in full, with the rest retrieved from reference TRBV11-2 and TRBJ2-7, is EAGVAQSPRYKIIEKRQSVAFWCNPISGHATLYWYQQILGQGPKLLIQFQNNGVVDDSQLPKDRFSAERLKGVDSTLKIQPAKLEDSAVYLCASSLKQLYEQYFGPGTRLTVT.

In this sample, this clonotype turned up many times. This chain links TRBV7-6 with TRBJ2-2; 9 bases agree with TRBD1. The V and J ends lost 0 bases and 1 base, in that order; junction bases with no gene match: 3. This CDR3 spans 17 amino acids. The germline CDR1 and CDR2 sequences are SGHVS and FNYEAQ. CDR3 DNA sequence: TGTGCCAGCAGCTTAGCCCCGGGACAGGGGAACACCGGGGAGCTGTTTTTT. It translates to CASSLAPGQGNTGELFF. The whole variable domain, filled in from reference TRBV7-6 and TRBJ2-2, reads GAGVSQSPRYKVTKRGQDVALRCDPISGHVSLYWYRQALGQGPEFLTYFNYEAQQDKSGLPNDRFSAERPEGSISTLTIQRTEQRDSAMYRCASSLAPGQGNTGELFFGEGSRLTVL.

This clonotype came up many times. This chain links TRBV5-1 with TRBJ2-7; D is unclear. This CDR3 spans 16 amino acids. V lost 4 bases, J lost 0 bases, and 17 bases lay in between. Germline loops: CDR1 SGHRS, CDR2 YFSETQ. The CDR3 sequence: CASSPGWTSSSYEQYF. Here the CDR3 DNA reads TGCGCCAGCAGCCCGGGTTGGACGTCGTCCTCCTACGAGCAGTACTTC.